This TCR beta chain was observed in a study of blood T cell repertoires in COVID-19. Study as a whole: COVID-19 samples collected from the United States, Italy and Spain covered acute and convalescent phases. Sample material is recorded as cDNA or gDNA derived from T cells, B-cell-depleted T cells, or PBMCs.

Original processing methods: Reference gene primers were amplified, and this amplification served to estimate nucleated cell counts. Only in-frame clones appear in the TCRdb table, and some are missing; sequencing was by immunoSEQ multiplex PCR. The V and J calls and clone size come from that table; D and trimming were worked out from the DNA. This table holds approximately 62,000 clones, roughly 71% found once. This clone was seen only a few times. The CDR3 has 15 amino acids. V lost 5 bases and J lost 5, with 18 bases in between. Germline V gene sequence: CDR1 SEHNR, CDR2 FQNEAQ (reference sequence).

The sequencing input was peripheral blood. The TCR sequence derives from a woman in her fifties or sixties with active or convalescent COVID-19. This sequence joins TRBV7-9 and TRBJ2-5; a weak D match, TRBD2 (6 bases). CDR3 in amino acids: CASSPPPSVGETQYF. The CDR3 coding sequence is TGTGCCAGCAGCCCCCCCCCTAGCGTGGGGGAGACCCAGTACTTC.